This TCR beta chain is drawn from a study of T-cell memory formation after mild COVID-19. About the study: The study found TCR clusters largely donor specific. Findings and limits, study-wide: Pre-infection memory carried some responding clones, suggesting that cross-reactive memory joined. Contracting clones localized mainly to CM and EM when CD4+ and mainly to EMRA when CD8+. Clones that contracted from day 15 to 85 were balanced CD4/CD8, while later expanders leaned CD4+.

V was clipped by 0 bases and J by 7 bases, with 8 bases between them. The length of the CDR3 is 13 residues. Germline V CDR1 and CDR2: SGHNT, YYREEE (reference sequence). The sample holds a few counts of this clonotype. The antigen remains unidentified. TCRdb ran MiXCR on the 5' RACE reads and lists one entry per CDR3 protein. The data hold 530,000 or so distinct CDR3 sequences, with roughly a sixth observed a single time. The sequence was obtained from an adult woman who had mild COVID-19 (a few samples of this study predate the infection). Cell type and time point are not known. V gene TRBV5-4 combines with J gene TRBJ2-4; the D is unclear. The material sequenced was PBMCs or a T cell subset sorted from them (not recorded which). The DNA for the CDR3 is TGTGCCAGCAGCTTGGACAGTTCCAACATTCAGTACTTC. This translates into CASSLDSSNIQYF.